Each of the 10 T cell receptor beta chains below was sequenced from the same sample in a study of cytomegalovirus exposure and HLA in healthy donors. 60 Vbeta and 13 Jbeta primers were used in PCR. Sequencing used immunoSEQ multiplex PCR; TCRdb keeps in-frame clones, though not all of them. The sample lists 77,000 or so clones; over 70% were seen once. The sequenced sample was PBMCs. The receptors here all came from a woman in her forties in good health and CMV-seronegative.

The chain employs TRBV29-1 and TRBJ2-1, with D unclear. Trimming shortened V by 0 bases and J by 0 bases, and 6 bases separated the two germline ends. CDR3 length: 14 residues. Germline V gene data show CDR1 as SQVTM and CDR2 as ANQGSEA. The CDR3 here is CSVEDSHSYNEQFF. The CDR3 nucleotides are TGCAGCGTTGAAGACAGTCACTCCTACAATGAGCAGTTCTTC.

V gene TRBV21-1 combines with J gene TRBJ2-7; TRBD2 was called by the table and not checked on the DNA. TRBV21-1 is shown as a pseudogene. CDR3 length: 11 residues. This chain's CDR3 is CASRYATEQYF. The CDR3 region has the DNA TGTGCCAGCAGATATGCTACCGAGCAGTACTTC.

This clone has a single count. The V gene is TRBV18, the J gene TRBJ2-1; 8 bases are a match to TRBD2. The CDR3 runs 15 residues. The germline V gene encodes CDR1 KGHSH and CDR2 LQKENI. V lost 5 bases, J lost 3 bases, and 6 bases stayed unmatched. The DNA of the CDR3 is TGTGCCAGCTCAATACTAGCGGAAGACTACAATGAGCAGTTCTTC. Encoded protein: CASSILAEDYNEQFF.

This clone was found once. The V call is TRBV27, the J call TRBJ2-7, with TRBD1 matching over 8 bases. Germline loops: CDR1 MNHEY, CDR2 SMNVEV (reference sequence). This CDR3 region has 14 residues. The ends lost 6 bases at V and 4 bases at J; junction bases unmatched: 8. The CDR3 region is CASRAGGSLYEQYF. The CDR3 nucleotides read TGTGCCAGCAGGGCAGGGGGCAGTCTATACGAGCAGTACTTC.

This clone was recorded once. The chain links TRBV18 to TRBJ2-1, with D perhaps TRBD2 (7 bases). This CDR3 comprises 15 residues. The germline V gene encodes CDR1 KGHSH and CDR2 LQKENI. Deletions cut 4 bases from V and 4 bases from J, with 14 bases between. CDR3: CASSLGLGGYNEQFF. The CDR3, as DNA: TGTGCCAGCTCACTCGGACTAGGGGGTTACAATGAGCAGTTCTTC. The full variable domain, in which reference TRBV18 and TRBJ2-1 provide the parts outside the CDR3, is NAGVMQNPRHLVRRRGQEARLRCSPMKGHSHVYWYRQLPEEGLKFMVYLQKENIIDESGMPKERFSAEFPKEGPSILRIQQVVRGDSAAYFCASSLGLGGYNEQFFGPGTRLTVL.

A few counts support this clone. CDR3 protein: CASSGRDGNEQFF. The DNA of the CDR3 is TGTGCCAGTAGCGGGAGGGATGGGAATGAGCAGTTCTTC. The V and J genes are TRBV10-3 and TRBJ2-1, with 11 nucleotides matching TRBD2. The J segment lost 7 bases and the V segment lost 10 bases, leaving 6 bases of the junction unmatched. CDR1 ENHRY and CDR2 SYGVKD come from the germline V gene. This CDR3 has 13 residues.

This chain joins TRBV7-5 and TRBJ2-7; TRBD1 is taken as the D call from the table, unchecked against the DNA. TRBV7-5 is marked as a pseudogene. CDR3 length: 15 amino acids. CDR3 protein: CARSLRTGGSYEQYF. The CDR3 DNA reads TGTGCCAGAAGCTTGAGGACAGGGGGCTCATACGAGCAGTACTTC.

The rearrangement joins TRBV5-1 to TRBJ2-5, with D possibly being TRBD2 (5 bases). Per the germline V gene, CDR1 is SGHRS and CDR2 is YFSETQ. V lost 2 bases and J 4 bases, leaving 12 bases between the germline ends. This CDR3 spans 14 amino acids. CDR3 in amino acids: CASSFNSGGETQYF. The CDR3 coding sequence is TGCGCCAGCAGCTTCAACAGTGGAGGAGAGACCCAGTACTTC.

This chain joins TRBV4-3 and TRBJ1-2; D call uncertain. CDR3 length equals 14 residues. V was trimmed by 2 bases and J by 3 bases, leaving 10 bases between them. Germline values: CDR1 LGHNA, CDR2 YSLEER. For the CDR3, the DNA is TGCGCCAGCAGCCAAAGACTCAAATACTATGGCTACACCTTC. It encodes CASSQRLKYYGYTF.

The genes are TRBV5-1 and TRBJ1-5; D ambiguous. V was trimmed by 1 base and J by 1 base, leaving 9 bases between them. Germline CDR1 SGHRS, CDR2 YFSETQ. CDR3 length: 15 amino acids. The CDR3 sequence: CASSLNGGSNQPQHF. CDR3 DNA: TGCGCCAGCAGCTTGAACGGAGGAAGCAATCAGCCCCAGCATTTT.